Sequencing of this T cell receptor (beta chain) was carried out in a study of T cells in Graves' hyperthyroidism and ophthalmopathy (dated by TCRdb to between 2017 and 2020). In the study overall: Peripheral blood was collected at initial diagnosis, before any treatment. The paper describes TCR Vbeta CDR3 sequencing of some 130 peripheral blood samples, made up of 43 ophthalmopathy patients, 70 to 80 hyperthyroidism patients and 17 progressor patients. In addition, the study compared T-cell repertoires in thyroid tissue and in blood from six Graves' hyperthyroidism patients. Prospective prediction of ophthalmopathy was tested in an independent validation cohort consisting of some 18 hyperthyroidism patients and approximately 16 patients who later progressed to ophthalmopathy. For training and testing, the 100 patients in the discovery cohort were randomly divided in a 7:3 ratio. To identify distinguishing TCR V-J signatures, a discovery cohort of 95 to 100 patients was used, comprising 43 with Graves' ophthalmopathy and around 60 with stable Graves' hyperthyroidism. After blood sampling, hyperthyroidism patients were treated with methimazole at a starting dose of 30 mg daily, and ophthalmopathy patients were treated with high-dose intravenous methylprednisolone.

TCR beta CDR3 regions were amplified from RNA transcripts. A first-round RT-PCR of the TCR CDR3 used the HTBI primer set with the Qiagen OneStep RT-PCR kit. A second multiplex PCR round built the libraries, followed by size selection and purification. The libraries were sequenced on an Illumina HiSeq2000 using paired-end 100 bp reads. For the original study's pipeline: Raw data were processed with SOAPnuke, discarding reads with adapters, uncalled bases, mean Phred below 15, or no exact constant-primer or identifier match. COPE v1.2.5 was used to merge high-quality paired reads, and clonotypes were defined as unique nucleotide sequences. MiTCR v1.1 was used to align clonotypes to the IMGT TRBV, TRBD and TRBJ reference segments. Analysis was restricted to V-J combinations with a frequency above 0.0001, which covered approximately 99% of repertoires. A TCS score was defined as the ratio of F50 (clonal expansion) to E x V (chaos), with BLOSUM62-based TCRdist applied between CDR3 peptides within each V-J. Welch's t-statistics and random forest reduced 514 V-J features to 10 to 15, which were used in a naive Bayes classifier (R e1071). The similarity between thyroid and blood repertoires was quantified using the Morisita-Horn index. Starting from the raw public reads, TCRdb applied fastp trimming at Q25, assembled clones with MiXCR and retained in-frame beta chains. Here each entry gathers all rows of one CDR3 protein and keeps the most common genes and DNA. These V and J calls originate from TCRdb's pipeline instead of the authors' own analysis. The sample table lists 800,000 or so distinct CDR3 sequences, over 35% of them with a count of one. The ten biggest clones cover 8% to 9% of the sample.

V is trimmed back by 0 bases and J by 6 bases, and the junction contains 10 bases that no gene match accounts for. The germline V gene specifies SGDLS as CDR1 and YYNGEE as CDR2. The CDR3, from cysteine to phenylalanine, totals 17 residues. The CDR3 DNA has 51 bases and is translated from base 1. Results and caveats for the whole study, not just this receptor: Most expanded thyroid clonotypes (frequency above 0.001) were also found in blood, which suggests that blood repertoires may mirror thyroid immune responses. A model built on a 13 V-J signature distinguished ophthalmopathy from stable hyperthyroidism, reaching around 87% sensitivity and about 81% specificity in cross-validation and 80%/75% in testing. In validation, the model predicted progression to ophthalmopathy a median of about 6 months before onset, with approximately 70% sensitivity and 72.22% specificity. Sample size was not statistically predetermined, and investigators were not blinded to group allocation.

Stable Graves' hyperthyroidism was defined as no progression to ophthalmopathy during 18 months of follow-up. Hyperthyroidism patients were aged 18 to 65 years and newly diagnosed, with disease duration of less than 2 months. Patients with uncontrolled infections, other autoimmune diseases, pregnancy or lactation were excluded. Clinical symptoms, serum thyroxine and TRAb, thyroid ultrasound, and orbital computed tomography formed the basis for the diagnoses. PBMCs were separated from 10 ml of fresh peripheral blood using Ficoll-Paque density gradient centrifugation. Total RNA was extracted with Trizol reagent, and quality was checked on an Agilent 2100 Bioanalyzer. Points on this clonotype: It has no known antigen specificity. Base qualities are not at hand, and no much larger clone is one base apart.

The chain is made from TRBV9 and TRBJ2-2; 8 central nucleotides agree with TRBD2. This sequence originates from a man between 18 and 29 years old with Graves' hyperthyroidism. What was sequenced was blood. The bases are TGTGCCAGCAGCGTAGGCCCAGCGGGAGAGATATCCGGGGAGCTGTTTTTT. Its translation is CASSVGPAGEISGELFF.